The T cell receptor (beta chain) described here comes from a study of blood T cell repertoires in COVID-19. Across the study: Both acute and convalescent COVID-19 samples were obtained from the United States, Italy and Spain.

The method was immunoSEQ multiplex PCR; TCRdb's version includes in-frame clones alone and lacks a portion of them. The top ten clones hold 4.8% of a sample with about 36,000 clones, less than 95% of them seen once. Germline V gene sequence: CDR1 LNHDA, CDR2 SQIVND (reference sequence). With 7 bases removed from V and 0 bases from J, the gap between germline ends came to 9 bases. The CDR3 runs 14 residues. V is TRBV19 and J is TRBJ1-4, with D unresolved. The clonotype comes from a human donor in a cohort sampled during active COVID-19. Sequencing was performed on peripheral blood. CDR3 residues: CASNMGATNEKLFF. CDR3 DNA sequence: TGTGCCAGTAATATGGGCGCAACTAATGAAAAACTGTTTTTT.